This TCR beta chain is drawn from a study of radiation and T cells in renal cell carcinoma. Study conclusions and caveats: In blood, top tumor clones expanded by 2 weeks, shrinking by 4.

This sample's time point: baseline pretreatment blood. Indicated treatment: 15 Gy SBRT to primary tumor, nephrectomy 4 weeks later. Comment on this clone: What it binds is unknown.

CDR1 and CDR2 (germline): MNHNS, SASEGT. V trimming: 5 bases; J trimming: 5 bases; junction bases outside the gene matches: 1. This CDR3 has 12 amino acids. Produced via immunoSEQ multiplex PCR; TCRdb's table is partial and in-frame only. The data show 140,000 or so clones, with approximately 91% seen just once and around 12% held by the top ten. V is TRBV6-1 and J is TRBJ2-5; 8 positions match TRBD2. The TCR originated in a woman aged 45-59 years with renal cell carcinoma. The input for sequencing was blood, taken from a patient whose treatment included radiotherapy and nephrectomy. The CDR3 bases are TGTGCCAGCAGTAGACTAGCGGAGACCCAGTACTTC. Its protein is CASSRLAETQYF.